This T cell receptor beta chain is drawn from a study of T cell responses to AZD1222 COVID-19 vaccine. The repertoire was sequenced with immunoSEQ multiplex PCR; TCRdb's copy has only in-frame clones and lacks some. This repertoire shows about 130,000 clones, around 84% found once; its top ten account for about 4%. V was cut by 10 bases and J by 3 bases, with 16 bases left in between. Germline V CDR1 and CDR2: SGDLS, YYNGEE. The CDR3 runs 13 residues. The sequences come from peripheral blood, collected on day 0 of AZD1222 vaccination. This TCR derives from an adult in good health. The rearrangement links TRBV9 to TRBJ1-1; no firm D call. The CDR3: CAGPEPLDTEAFF. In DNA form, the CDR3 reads TGTGCCGGTCCCGAGCCGCTGGACACTGAAGCTTTCTTT.